This TCR beta chain was identified during a study of identical twins. Study-level results: Potential partial confounding of zero-insertion analyses by invariant MAIT and iNKT cells was noted. For out-of-frame beta sequences, excess twin sharing was weaker. The abundant beta clonotypes from cord blood had fewer insertions, and memory repertoires had none of this.

This clonotype has just a few counts. Its target is unknown. The CDR3 is 16 residues long. V was clipped by 8 bases and J by 5 bases; unmatched bases: 10. In germline, CDR1 is MNHNS, CDR2 SASEGT. MiXCR, run by TCRdb on the 5' RACE reads, gives a single entry per CDR3 protein. The sample includes some 500,000 distinct CDR3 sequences, approximately 10% of them seen just once. These data are also associated with another study on yellow fever vaccine responses in identical twins. Per that study: Twins' T cell vaccine responses reportedly looked partly convergent, partly personalized.

The sequence was obtained from a woman aged 18-29 years in good health. The sample taken for sequencing was PBMCs. The chain has TRBV6-1 and TRBJ2-2; 11 nucleotides line up with TRBD1. CDR3 region: CASRRGGQGATGELFF. CDR3 in DNA: TGTGCCAGCCGGAGAGGAGGACAGGGGGCGACCGGGGAGCTGTTTTTT.